This TCR beta chain was sequenced during a study of T cells in Graves' hyperthyroidism and ophthalmopathy (dated by TCRdb to about 2019). Background for the entire study: Peripheral blood was collected at initial diagnosis, before any treatment. Following sampling, methimazole starting at 30 mg daily was given to hyperthyroidism patients, and high-dose intravenous methylprednisolone was given to ophthalmopathy patients. To identify distinguishing TCR V-J signatures, a discovery cohort of some 99 patients was used, comprising 40 to 45 with Graves' ophthalmopathy and 57 with stable Graves' hyperthyroidism. Prospective prediction of ophthalmopathy was tested in an independent validation cohort consisting of roughly 19 hyperthyroidism patients and more than 15 patients who later progressed to ophthalmopathy. Thyroid tissue and blood T-cell repertoires from about six Graves' hyperthyroidism patients were also compared in the study. The approximately 90 discovery patients were randomly split 7:3 into training and test sets. The paper describes TCR Vbeta CDR3 sequencing of 135 peripheral blood samples, made up of about 40 ophthalmopathy patients, approximately 76 hyperthyroidism patients and roughly 17 progressor patients.

Findings and caveats that apply to the study as a whole: Most expanded thyroid clonotypes (frequency above 0.001) were also detected in blood, a finding suggesting that blood repertoires may reflect thyroid immune responses. Sample size was not statistically predetermined, and blinding of investigators to group allocation was not performed. In validation, progression to ophthalmopathy was predicted by the model with 65% to 71% sensitivity and around 75% specificity, a median of approximately 6.5 months before onset. A 13 V-J signature model separated ophthalmopathy from stable hyperthyroidism, with 87.88% sensitivity and 81% to 82% specificity in cross-validation and 80%/75% in testing.

This clonotype has a count of ten or more. Its recognized antigen is unknown. The record has no base qualities; no much larger clone is one base away. The TCR beta CDR3 regions were amplified from RNA transcripts. For the first round of RT-PCR on the TCR CDR3, the HTBI primer set was used together with the Qiagen OneStep RT-PCR kit. Libraries were constructed in a second round of multiplex PCR, after which size selection and purification were performed. Libraries were sequenced paired-end with 100 bp reads on an Illumina HiSeq2000. In the source study's methods: SOAPnuke was used to process the raw data, throwing out any read that contained adapters or uncalled bases, had a mean Phred below 15, or lacked an exact constant-primer or identifier match. High-quality paired reads were merged using COPE v1.2.5, and each unique nucleotide sequence was defined as a clonotype. Clonotypes were aligned to IMGT TRBV, TRBD and TRBJ reference segments using MiTCR v1.1. The analysis was restricted to V-J combinations with a frequency above 0.0001, which together covered 99.2% of the repertoires. A TCS score was defined as the ratio between F50 (clonal expansion) and ExV (chaos), using BLOSUM62-based TCRdist between CDR3 peptides within each V-J. Welch's t-statistics and random forest reduced some 510 V-J features to 13, which were used in a naive Bayes classifier (R e1071). TCRdb itself trimmed the public reads at Q25 with fastp, ran MiXCR and retained productive beta chains. Each CDR3 protein appears once, grouped with its most common genes and DNA. The V and J calls here are based on TCRdb, not the publication. The table for this sample lists about 380,000 distinct CDR3 sequences; less than 20% of them were counted only once. The top ten constitute 35% to 50% of the sample.

Ophthalmopathy patients had moderately to severely active disease, Clinical Activity Score of at least 3, NOSPECS grade of at least 4, and duration under 3 months. Patients with uncontrolled infections, other autoimmune diseases, pregnancy or lactation were excluded. Diagnoses relied on clinical symptoms, serum thyroxine and TRAb, thyroid ultrasound and orbital computed tomography. Ficoll-Paque density gradient centrifugation was used to isolate PBMCs from approximately 11 ml of fresh peripheral blood. Total RNA was extracted using Trizol reagent, and RNA quality was assessed on an Agilent 2100 Bioanalyzer. The sample comprised blood. This clonotype was obtained from a man younger than 35 with Graves' ophthalmopathy.

The DNA sequence is given as TGTGCCAGCAGTTACTCGGGGACAGGGAATAATTCACCCCTCCACTTT. It encodes CASSYSGTGNNSPLHF. The rearranged segments are TRBV6-5 and TRBJ1-6; 9 middle bases align to TRBD1. The germline V and J ends show losses of 0 bases and 5 bases respectively, and no gene match explains 2 bases of the junction. From cysteine to phenylalanine, the CDR3 is 16 amino acids long. Just the 48-base CDR3 DNA is kept, in frame starting at base 1. CDR1 and CDR2 are drawn from the germline V gene: MNHEY, SVGAGI.